The rows below give T cell receptor beta chains drawn from one sample of a study of breast tumors, draining lymph nodes, adjacent tissues. One entry per CDR3 protein results from TCRdb running MiXCR on the multiplex PCR reads. The sample contains roughly 220,000 distinct CDR3 sequences, under 40% of which appear only once. The sequenced material came from axillary lymph node tissue. The receptor source for this set is a female donor with breast cancer. Some clones in this sample may be carry-over from other donors' samples. CDR3s include the opening cysteine and the closing phenylalanine or tryptophan. D genes are given only for firm matches. Clone sizes are given selectively: once, few, many, or a class where the clone is expanded.

abundance	d_gene	v_gene	j_gene	CDR3nt	CDR3aa
-	TRBD1	TRBV6-6	TRBJ1-5	TGTGCCAGCAGTACCAGGGGGTTTGGCAATCAGCCCCAGCATTTT	CASSTRGFGNQPQHF
many	TRBD1	TRBV11-2	TRBJ2-2	TGTGCCAGCAGCTTATCGACAGGGGGGGCCGGGGAGCTGTTTTTT	CASSLSTGGAGELFF
-	-	TRBV11-2	TRBJ2-5	TGTGCCAGCAGCCCCGACAGAGGTCGGGTTTGGGCAGAGACCCAGTACTTC	CASSPDRGRVWAETQYF
-	-	TRBV19	TRBJ2-7	TGTGCCAGTAGTATAGGAGGGGGTGGGGGAAACTACGAGCAGTACTTC	CASSIGGGGGNYEQYF
many	TRBD1	TRBV2	TRBJ1-2	TGTGCCAGCAGTGAAAGAGGGGGCCAGGGCTACACCTTC	CASSERGGQGYTF
many	-	TRBV7-2	TRBJ1-5	TGTGCCAGCACCGAGAGGGGCGGGGGCAATCAGCCCCAGCATTTT	CASTERGGGNQPQHF
many	-	TRBV9	TRBJ2-3	TGTGCCAGCAGCGTAGCGGTTCTCACAGATACGCAGTATTTT	CASSVAVLTDTQYF
many	-	TRBV2	TRBJ1-6	TGTGCCAGCAGTGACCCATCACCCCTCCACTTT	CASSDPSPLHF
-	-	TRBV30	TRBJ2-7	TGTGCCTGGGGTTCTCTTTACGAGCAGTACTTC	CAWGSLYEQYF
-	-	TRBV12-3/TRBV12-4	TRBJ1-1	TGTGCCAGCAGTTTGGGGTTCGTGACTGAAGCTTTCTTT	CASSLGFVTEAFF
many	-	TRBV20-1	TRBJ2-2	TGCAGTGCTCGGACGACGAACACCGGGGAGCTGTTTTTT	CSARTTNTGELFF
many	-	TRBV6-5	TRBJ1-2	TGTGCCAGCAGTTACGATCATTCAGGGTACTATGGCTACACCTTC	CASSYDHSGYYGYTF
-	-	TRBV20-1	TRBJ2-4	TGCAGTGCTAGAGATACAGCTACCACGGGGATTCAGTACTTC	CSARDTATTGIQYF
few	TRBD1	TRBV10-1	TRBJ2-2	TGCGCCAGCAGTGAGGACAGGGGGCTGACCGGGGAGCTGTTTTTT	CASSEDRGLTGELFF
many	TRBD2	TRBV20-1	TRBJ2-7	TGCAGTGCTGGCGGGGGGAGATACGAGCAGTACTTC	CSAGGGRYEQYF
-	TRBD2	TRBV6-5	TRBJ2-3	TGTGCCAGAAGACTAGCGGGCACAGATACGCAGTATTTT	CARRLAGTDTQYF
-	-	TRBV20-1	TRBJ1-6	TGCAGTGCTAGAGGGAGGGGCAGTGGAGATAATTCACCCCTCCACTTT	CSARGRGSGDNSPLHF
few	TRBD2	TRBV4-2	TRBJ2-1	TGTGCCAGCAGCCAAGCGGGGGGGGCAGACTACATGAATGAGCAGTTCTTC	CASSQAGGADYMNEQFF
many	TRBD2	TRBV29-1	TRBJ2-1	TGCAGCGTCGTGGGGCTAGCGGTATCCTACAATGAGCAGTTCTTC	CSVVGLAVSYNEQFF
few	-	TRBV28	TRBJ2-2	TGTGCCAGCAGTTTAGCCACAGGGATTGGTACCGGGGAGCTGTTTTTT	CASSLATGIGTGELFF
many	TRBD1	TRBV7-8	TRBJ1-6	TGTGCCAGCTGGGACAGGGGTAATTCACCCCTCCACTTT	CASWDRGNSPLHF
-	-	TRBV29-1	TRBJ1-2	TGCAGCTTGGTCCGGCAGGGACGGAATGGCTACACCTTC	CSLVRQGRNGYTF
-	TRBD2	TRBV15	TRBJ2-1	TGTGCTTCACTAGCGGACGGTTACAATGAGCAGTTCTTC	CASLADGYNEQFF
few	-	TRBV5-4	TRBJ2-5	TGTGCCAGCAGGTCTAAGGTGGAAGAGACCCAGTACTTC	CASRSKVEETQYF
many	-	TRBV7-7	TRBJ2-2	TGTGCTAGCAGCTTAGAGGGGCCAGACACCGGGGAGCTGTTTTTT	CASSLEGPDTGELFF
many	-	TRBV2	TRBJ1-5	TGTGCCACCCGAGATGATAGCAATCAGCCCCAGCATTTT	CATRDDSNQPQHF
-	TRBD2	TRBV6-5	TRBJ2-1	TGTGCCAGCAGTCACGGTGCCCCGGGCGGGGGGGCCGATGAGCAGTTCTTC	CASSHGAPGGGADEQFF
many	-	TRBV5-1	TRBJ2-3	TGCGCCAGCAGCCATGCCGGGAACACAGATACGCAGTATTTT	CASSHAGNTDTQYF
-	-	TRBV12-5	TRBJ2-2	TGTGCTAGTGGTTTGCCCCAATTGGTCGGGGAGCTGTTTTTT	CASGLPQLVGELFF
many	-	TRBV19	TRBJ1-6	TGTGCCAGTAGTCTCCGGACGCCGGATAATTCACCCCTCCACTTT	CASSLRTPDNSPLHF
many	-	TRBV7-7	TRBJ2-2	TGTGCTAGCAGCCCGGGACTTCGGGGGGAGCTGTTTTTT	CASSPGLRGELFF
many	-	TRBV6-2/TRBV6-3	TRBJ2-5	TGTGCCAGCAGACCCGGAGGTAGCCTGGGGACCCAGTACTTC	CASRPGGSLGTQYF
-	TRBD1	TRBV9	TRBJ1-6	TGTGCCAGCGGCCGGACAGGGGGCAATTCGGGTTCACCCCTCCACTTT	CASGRTGGNSGSPLHF
few	-	TRBV6-6	TRBJ2-6	TGTGCCAGCAGTCACTCGATTTTAGGGGTTGGCTCTGGGGCCAACGTCCTGACTTTC	CASSHSILGVGSGANVLTF
-	-	TRBV6-5	TRBJ2-6	TGTGCCAGCAGTCACTCGATGGGGTTCGCTGGGGCCGACGTCCTGACTTTC	CASSHSMGFAGADVLTF
many	TRBD2	TRBV7-9	TRBJ2-7	TGTGCCAGCGTGGGACTAGACGCCGAGCAGTACTTC	CASVGLDAEQYF
many	-	TRBV20-1	TRBJ2-7	TGCAGTGCTAGAGAGGGGGAAACGACCCGGGGGCAGTACTTC	CSAREGETTRGQYF
-	-	TRBV7-9	TRBJ1-2	TGTGCCAGCAGGGGAGAACGGGACACCGCATTAACTAACTATGGCTACACCTTC	CASRGERDTALTNYGYTF
-	-	TRBV15	TRBJ1-3	TGTGCCAGCAGCCAAGTGTTTGGAAGGGTGAGAAACCCCATATATTTT	CASSQVFGRVRNPIYF